This is a list of T cell receptor beta chains from one sample in a study of response to subunit inactivated influenza vaccine. One entry per CDR3 protein, called by TCRdb with MiXCR from the RT-PCR reads. The table includes approximately 730,000 distinct CDR3 sequences, approximately 15% detected once. The sample consisted of PBMCs from blood, taken roughly 2 weeks before vaccination. The receptors come from a man in his forties or fifties who received an inactivated influenza vaccine. CDR3s include the opening cysteine and the closing phenylalanine or tryptophan. D genes are given only for firm matches. Only some rows state a clone size, as once, few, many or a class for expanded clones.

. | TRBJ2-4 | . | TRBV29-1 | TGCAGCGTTGAAGGGACAGCCAAAAACATTCAGTACTTC | CSVEGTAKNIQYF
few | TRBJ1-1 | . | TRBV14 | TGTGCCAGCAGCCAAAGGTCCACTGAAGCTTTCTTT | CASSQRSTEAFF
few | TRBJ2-3 | . | TRBV20-1 | TGCAGTGCTAGAGATCACGACAGAATCACAGATACGCAGTATTTT | CSARDHDRITDTQYF
. | TRBJ2-1 | . | TRBV5-1 | TGCGCCAGCGGGCTTTCGGGGGACACTGAGCAGTTCTTC | CASGLSGDTEQFF
. | TRBJ2-1 | TRBD2 | TRBV4-3 | TGCGCCAGCAGCCAAGTAGGGACTAGCGACAATGAGCAGTTCTTC | CASSQVGTSDNEQFF
. | TRBJ1-4 | . | TRBV28 | TGTGCCAGCAGTTTCGCGGGTTCTAATGAAAAACTGTTTTTT | CASSFAGSNEKLFF
. | TRBJ2-1 | . | TRBV7-9 | TGTGCCAGCAGCCCTAGAGTGGGAACCTACAATGAGCAGTTCTTC | CASSPRVGTYNEQFF
. | TRBJ2-5 | TRBD1 | TRBV7-2 | TGTCCCAGCAGCTACACGGCTCGACAGGGGGAGGCCCAGTACTTC | CPSSYTARQGEAQYF
few | TRBJ2-7 | TRBD1 | TRBV11-1 | TGTGCCAGCAGCTTAGGGGGCGGGACAGGGGTTACTGCGACCTCCTACGAGCAGTACTTC | CASSLGGGTGVTATSYEQYF
few | TRBJ2-1 | . | TRBV10-3 | TGTGCCATCAGTGAGTCGAACTACCCGGAGTCAGGCTACAATGAGCAGTTCTTC | CAISESNYPESGYNEQFF
. | TRBJ2-2 | . | TRBV27 | TGTGCCAGCAGAGCTGACACAAACACCGGGGAGCTGTTTTTT | CASRADTNTGELFF
. | TRBJ2-1 | . | TRBV20-1 | TGCAGTGCTGGACTCGGTAGCAATGAGCAGTTCTTC | CSAGLGSNEQFF
many | TRBJ1-4 | . | TRBV7-2 | TGTGCCAGCGCTAGCTCCGGGACCCCGTATGAAAAACTGTTTTTT | CASASSGTPYEKLFF